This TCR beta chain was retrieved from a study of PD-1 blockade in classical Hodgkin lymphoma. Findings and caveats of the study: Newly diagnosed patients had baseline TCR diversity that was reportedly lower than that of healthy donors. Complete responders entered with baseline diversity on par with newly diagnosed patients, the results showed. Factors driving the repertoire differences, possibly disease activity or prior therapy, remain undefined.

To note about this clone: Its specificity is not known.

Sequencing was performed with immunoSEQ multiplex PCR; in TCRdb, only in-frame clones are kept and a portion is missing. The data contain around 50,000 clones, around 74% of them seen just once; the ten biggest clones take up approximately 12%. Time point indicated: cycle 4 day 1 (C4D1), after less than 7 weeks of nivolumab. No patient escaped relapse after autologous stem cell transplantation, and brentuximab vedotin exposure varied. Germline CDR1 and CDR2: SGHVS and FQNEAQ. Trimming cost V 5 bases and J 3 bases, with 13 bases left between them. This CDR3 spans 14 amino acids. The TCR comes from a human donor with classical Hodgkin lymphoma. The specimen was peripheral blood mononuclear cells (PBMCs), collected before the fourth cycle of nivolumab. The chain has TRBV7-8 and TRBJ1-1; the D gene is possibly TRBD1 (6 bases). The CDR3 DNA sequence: TGTGCCAGCAGCCGAGCGGACAGCCACACTGAAGCTTTCTTT. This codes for CASSRADSHTEAFF.